This is a list of T cell receptor beta chains from one sample in a study of PD-1 blockade in mismatch repair-deficient tumors. The assay was immunoSEQ multiplex PCR, and TCRdb's table has in-frame clones only and misses some. This sample has 100,000 to 150,000 clones, with about 88% found just once. The sample in question was peripheral blood, obtained roughly 70 weeks after starting pembrolizumab. These receptors originate from an adult with mismatch repair-deficient cancer. Each CDR3 is given with its conserved first and last residue. Each record gives: D gene, clone size, V gene, J gene, CDR3 protein, CDR3 DNA. The D gene is left open where the match is weak. The listing skips clone size in some rows; elsewhere it reads once, few, many or a size class.

TRBD1	.	TRBV6-1	TRBJ2-7	CASSERDRGLRDEQYF	TGTGCCAGCAGTGAGCGGGACAGGGGTTTGAGGGACGAGCAGTACTTC
.	few	TRBV27	TRBJ1-5	CASSTESYQPQHF	TGTGCCAGCAGCACAGAGTCCTATCAGCCCCAGCATTTT
TRBD2	.	TRBV9	TRBJ2-4	CASSVGAGGGNIQYF	TGTGCCAGCAGCGTAGGAGCGGGAGGGGGAAACATTCAGTACTTC
.	once	TRBV14	TRBJ1-4	CASSQDPWRPGEKLFF	TGTGCCAGCAGCCAAGATCCTTGGCGGCCGGGGGAAAAACTGTTTTTT
TRBD1	once	TRBV7-6	TRBJ2-1	CASSPDRSSYNEQFF	TGTGCCAGCAGCCCGGACAGGAGCTCCTACAATGAGCAGTTCTTC
TRBD2	.	TRBV28	TRBJ2-7	CASSLLKTSGLDSYEQYF	TGTGCCAGCAGTTTATTAAAGACTAGCGGGCTTGATTCCTACGAGCAGTACTTC
.	.	TRBV11-2	TRBJ2-1	CASTLGDEQFF	TGTGCCAGCACCCTAGGGGACGAGCAGTTCTTC
.	.	TRBV4-3	TRBJ1-1	CASSQDALGHYNTEAFF	TGCGCCAGCAGCCAAGATGCGCTTGGGCACTACAACACTGAAGCTTTCTTT
TRBD2	.	TRBV7-9	TRBJ2-7	CASSLSGRAFDEQYF	TGTGCCAGCAGCTTAAGCGGGAGGGCCTTTGACGAGCAGTACTTC
.	few	TRBV10-3	TRBJ2-1	CAISESSGRTGTYNWNEQFF	TGTGCCATCAGTGAGTCGTCGGGCAGAACGGGGACCTACAACTGGAATGAGCAGTTCTTC
.	.	TRBV7-8	TRBJ2-7	CASSLDGRPIYEQYF	TGTGCCAGCAGCTTAGATGGGCGGCCGATCTACGAGCAGTACTTC
TRBD2	once	TRBV27	TRBJ2-1	CASSGLAGDSYNEQFF	TGTGCCAGCAGTGGGCTAGCGGGCGACTCCTACAATGAGCAGTTCTTC
.	.	TRBV18	TRBJ2-1	CASSPQPSGDEQFF	TGTGCCAGCTCACCGCAACCGTCCGGCGATGAGCAGTTCTTC
.	.	TRBV10-2	TRBJ2-3	CASSESSDTQYF	TGCGCCAGCAGTGAGTCCTCAGATACGCAGTATTTT
TRBD1	.	TRBV19	TRBJ1-2	CASRSGTGDAPGYGYTF	TGTGCCAGTAGGTCCGGGACAGGGGACGCCCCAGGTTATGGCTACACCTTC
TRBD2	.	TRBV7-6	TRBJ2-7	CASSLRLAGTYEQYF	TGTGCCAGCAGCTTGCGACTAGCGGGGACCTACGAGCAGTACTTC
.	.	TRBV6-5	TRBJ1-2	CASSPSLGTAYGYTF	TGTGCCAGCAGCCCATCACTTGGTACGGCTTATGGCTACACCTTC
.	.	TRBV4-3	TRBJ1-5	CASSQEPGSSNQPQHF	TGCGCCAGCAGCCAAGAGCCGGGAAGTAGCAATCAGCCCCAGCATTTT
TRBD1	.	TRBV5-4	TRBJ2-7	CASSPNPGQILYEQYF	TGTGCCAGCAGCCCCAACCCGGGACAGATCCTTTACGAGCAGTACTTC
.	.	TRBV4-2	TRBJ2-7	CASSQEGSSYEQYF	TGTGCCAGCAGCCAAGAAGGAAGCTCATACGAGCAGTACTTC
TRBD2	.	TRBV4-1	TRBJ2-7	CASSLQAGGYEQYF	TGCGCCAGCAGCCTTCAGGCGGGAGGCTACGAGCAGTACTTC
.	.	TRBV7-9	TRBJ2-5	CASSLGRETQYF	TGTGCCAGCAGCTTAGGTCGGGAGACCCAGTACTTC
.	.	TRBV7-9	TRBJ2-1	CASSKPGPREQFF	TGTGCCAGCAGCAAACCGGGACCGAGGGAGCAGTTCTTC
TRBD2	.	TRBV18	TRBJ2-3	CASSPFAGDTDTQYF	TGTGCCAGCTCCCCTTTTGCGGGGGACACAGATACGCAGTATTTT
.	.	TRBV10-2	TRBJ2-7	CASSGGLTYEQYF	TGCGCCAGCAGTGGCGGACTGACCTACGAGCAGTACTTC
TRBD2	.	TRBV9	TRBJ2-7	CASSPSGAGGEQYF	TGTGCCAGCAGCCCTAGCGGGGCGGGGGGCGAGCAGTACTTC
TRBD1	.	TRBV7-6	TRBJ2-7	CASSPGTGSSYEQYF	TGTGCCAGCAGCCCCGGGACAGGGTCCTCCTACGAGCAGTACTTC
TRBD1	.	TRBV7-2	TRBJ2-7	CASSWRTGTYEQYF	TGTGCCAGCAGCTGGCGGACAGGGACCTACGAGCAGTACTTC
.	few	TRBV6-5	TRBJ1-1	CASSYGMNTEAFF	TGTGCCAGCAGTTACGGAATGAACACTGAAGCTTTCTTT
TRBD1	.	TRBV5-1	TRBJ1-1	CASSTDRENTEAFF	TGCGCCAGCAGCACCGACAGGGAGAACACTGAAGCTTTCTTT